The entry that follows covers one TCR beta chain sequence. The sample belongs to a study of CD8+ T cells in alopecia areata. Study summary: Affected scalp percentage set treated patients' severity scores.

This CDR3 spans 13 amino acids. CDR1 and CDR2 from the germline V gene are SGHAT and FQNNGV. The trim removed 3 bases at V and 3 bases at J, leaving 1 base unmatched. This sample's treatment: oral pan-JAK inhibitor, 5-10 mg twice daily. cDNA serving as the sequencing template came from extracted, reverse transcribed RNA. The assay was immunoSEQ multiplex PCR, and TCRdb's table has in-frame clones only and misses some. The data hold 200,000 to 250,000 clones, with about 64% observed a single time. This receptor was taken from a human donor with alopecia areata. V usage is TRBV11-2 and J usage is TRBJ2-5; 7 bases align to TRBD2. This sample comprised CD4+ T cells sorted from blood, obtained at week 4, from a patient treated with tofacitinib. The CDR3 DNA reads TGTGCCAGCAGCTTTGGGACTAAAGAGACCCAGTACTTC. Amino acids: CASSFGTKETQYF.